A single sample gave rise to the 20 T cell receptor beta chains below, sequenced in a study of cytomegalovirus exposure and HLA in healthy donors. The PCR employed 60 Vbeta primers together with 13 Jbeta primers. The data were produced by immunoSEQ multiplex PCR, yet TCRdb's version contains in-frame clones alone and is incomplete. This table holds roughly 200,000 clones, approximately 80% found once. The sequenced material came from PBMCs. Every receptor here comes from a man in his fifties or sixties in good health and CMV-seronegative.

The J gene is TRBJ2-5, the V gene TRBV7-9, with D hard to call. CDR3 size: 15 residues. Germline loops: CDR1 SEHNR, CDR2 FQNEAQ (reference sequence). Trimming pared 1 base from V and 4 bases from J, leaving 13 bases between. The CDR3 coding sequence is TGTGCCAGCAGCTTAGGAAGGAGCTACGGAGAGACCCAGTACTTC. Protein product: CASSLGRSYGETQYF.

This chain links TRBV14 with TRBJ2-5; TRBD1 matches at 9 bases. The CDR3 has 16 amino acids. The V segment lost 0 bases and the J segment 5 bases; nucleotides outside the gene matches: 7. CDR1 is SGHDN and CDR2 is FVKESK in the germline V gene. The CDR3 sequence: CASSQENRGPPETQYF. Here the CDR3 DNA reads TGTGCCAGCAGCCAAGAGAACAGGGGGCCTCCTGAGACCCAGTACTTC. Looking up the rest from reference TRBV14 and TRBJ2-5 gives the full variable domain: EAGVTQFPSHSVIEKGQTVTLRCDPISGHDNLYWYRRVMGKEIKFLLHFVKESKQDESGMPNNRFLAERTGGTYSTLKVQPAELEDSGVYFCASSQENRGPPETQYFGPGTRLLVL.

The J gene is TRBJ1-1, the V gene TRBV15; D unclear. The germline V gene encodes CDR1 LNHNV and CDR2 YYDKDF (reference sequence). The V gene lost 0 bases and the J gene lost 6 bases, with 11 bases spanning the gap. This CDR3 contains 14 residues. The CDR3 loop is CATSRDTGQSEAFF. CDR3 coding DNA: TGTGCCACCAGCAGAGATACCGGTCAATCTGAAGCTTTCTTT.

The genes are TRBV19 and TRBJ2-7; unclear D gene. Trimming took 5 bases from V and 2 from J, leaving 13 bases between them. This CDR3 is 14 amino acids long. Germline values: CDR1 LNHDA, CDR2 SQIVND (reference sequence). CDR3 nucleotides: TGTGCCAGTAGTGTCGCCCCCCGGGCCTACGAGCAGTACTTC. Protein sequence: CASSVAPRAYEQYF.

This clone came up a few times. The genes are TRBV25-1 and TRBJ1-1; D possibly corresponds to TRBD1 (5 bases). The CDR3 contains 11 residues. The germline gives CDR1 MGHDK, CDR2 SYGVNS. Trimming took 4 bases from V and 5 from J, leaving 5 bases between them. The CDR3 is CASSAGTEAFF. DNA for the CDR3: TGTGCCAGCAGTGCAGGGACTGAAGCTTTCTTT. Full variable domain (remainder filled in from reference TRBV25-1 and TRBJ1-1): EADIYQTPRYLVIGTGKKITLECSQTMGHDKMYWYQQDPGMELHLIHYSYGVNSTEKGDLSSESTVSRIRTEHFPLTLESARPSHTSQYLCASSAGTEAFFGQGTRLTVV.

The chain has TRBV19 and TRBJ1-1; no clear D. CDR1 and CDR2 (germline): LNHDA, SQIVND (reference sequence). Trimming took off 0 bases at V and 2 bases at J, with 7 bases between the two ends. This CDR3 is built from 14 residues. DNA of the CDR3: TGTGCCAGTAGTATAGACCCGAGAAACACTGAAGCTTTCTTT. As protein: CASSIDPRNTEAFF.

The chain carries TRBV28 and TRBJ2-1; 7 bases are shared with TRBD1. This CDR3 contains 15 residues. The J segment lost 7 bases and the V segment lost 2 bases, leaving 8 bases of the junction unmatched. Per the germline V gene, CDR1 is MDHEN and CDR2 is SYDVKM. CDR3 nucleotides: TGTGCCAGCAGTTTAAACAGGGGTCTGTGGAATGAGCAGTTCTTC. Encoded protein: CASSLNRGLWNEQFF.

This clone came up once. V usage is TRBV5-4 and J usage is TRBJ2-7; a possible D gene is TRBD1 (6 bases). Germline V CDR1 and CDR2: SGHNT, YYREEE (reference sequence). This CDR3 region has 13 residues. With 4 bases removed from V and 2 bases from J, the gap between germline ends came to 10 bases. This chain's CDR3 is CASSRGQPYEQYF. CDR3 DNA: TGTGCCAGCAGCCGTGGACAGCCCTACGAGCAGTACTTC.

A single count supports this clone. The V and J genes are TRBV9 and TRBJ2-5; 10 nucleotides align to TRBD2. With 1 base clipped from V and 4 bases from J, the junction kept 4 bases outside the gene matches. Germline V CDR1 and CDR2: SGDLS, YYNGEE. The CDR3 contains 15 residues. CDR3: CASSVPLAGAETQYF. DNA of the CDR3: TGTGCCAGCAGCGTACCCCTAGCGGGGGCAGAGACCCAGTACTTC.

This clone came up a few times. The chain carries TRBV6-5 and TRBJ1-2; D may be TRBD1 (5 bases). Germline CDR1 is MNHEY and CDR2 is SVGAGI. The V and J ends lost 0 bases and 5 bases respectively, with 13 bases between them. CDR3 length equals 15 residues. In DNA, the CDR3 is TGTGCCAGCAGTTACTCGGTGGGGGGAGCATATGGCTACACCTTC. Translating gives CASSYSVGGAYGYTF.

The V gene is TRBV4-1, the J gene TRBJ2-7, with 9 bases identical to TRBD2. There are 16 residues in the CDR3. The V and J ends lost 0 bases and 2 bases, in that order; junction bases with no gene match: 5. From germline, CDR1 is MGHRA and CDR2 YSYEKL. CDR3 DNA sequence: TGCGCCAGCAGCCAAGAGGCAGCGGGAGGTACCTACGAGCAGTACTTC. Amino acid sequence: CASSQEAAGGTYEQYF.

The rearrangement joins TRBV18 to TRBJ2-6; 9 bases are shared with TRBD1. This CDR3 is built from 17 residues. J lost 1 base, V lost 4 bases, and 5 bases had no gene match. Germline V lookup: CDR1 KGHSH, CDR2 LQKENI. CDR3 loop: CASSRTGGGSGANVLTF. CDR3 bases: TGTGCCAGCTCACGAACAGGGGGCGGGTCTGGGGCCAACGTCCTGACTTTC.

CDR3 loop: CASSLDDSIEQYF. Here the CDR3 DNA reads TGCGCCAGCAGCTTGGATGACAGTATCGAGCAGTACTTC. The rearrangement links TRBV5-1 to TRBJ2-7; tentatively, D is TRBD1 (5 bases). V was shortened by 0 bases and J by 6 bases, with 10 bases between the two germline ends. Germline assignment: CDR1 SGHRS and CDR2 YFSETQ. This CDR3 is built from 13 residues.

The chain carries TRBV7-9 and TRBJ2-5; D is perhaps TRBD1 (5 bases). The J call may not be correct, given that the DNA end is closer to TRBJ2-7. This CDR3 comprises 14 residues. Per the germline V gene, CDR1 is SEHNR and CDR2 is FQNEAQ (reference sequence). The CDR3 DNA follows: TGTGCCAGCAGCAAACAGGCGAACTCCTACGAGCAGTACTTC. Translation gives CASSKQANSYEQYF.

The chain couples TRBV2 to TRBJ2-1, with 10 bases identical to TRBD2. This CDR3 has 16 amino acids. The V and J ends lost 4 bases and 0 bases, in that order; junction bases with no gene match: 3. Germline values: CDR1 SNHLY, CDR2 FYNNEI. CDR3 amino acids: CASSVASGGSYNEQFF. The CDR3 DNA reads TGTGCCAGCAGTGTGGCTAGCGGGGGCTCCTACAATGAGCAGTTCTTC.

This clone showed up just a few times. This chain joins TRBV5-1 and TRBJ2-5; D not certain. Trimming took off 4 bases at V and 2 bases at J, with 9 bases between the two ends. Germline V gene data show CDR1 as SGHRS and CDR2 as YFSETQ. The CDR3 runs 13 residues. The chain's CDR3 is CASSGDPQETQYF. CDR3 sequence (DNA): TGCGCCAGCAGCGGAGACCCTCAAGAGACCCAGTACTTC. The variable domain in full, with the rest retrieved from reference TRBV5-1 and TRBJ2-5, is KAGVTQTPRYLIKTRGQQVTLSCSPISGHRSVSWYQQTPGQGLQFLFEYFSETQRNKGNFPGRFSGRQFSNSRSEMNVSTLELGDSALYLCASSGDPQETQYFGPGTRLLVL.

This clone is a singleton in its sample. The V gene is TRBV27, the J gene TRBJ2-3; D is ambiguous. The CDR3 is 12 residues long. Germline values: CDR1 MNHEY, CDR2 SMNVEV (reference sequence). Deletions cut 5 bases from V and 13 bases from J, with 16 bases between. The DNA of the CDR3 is TGTGCCAGCAGTCCTGGGCCCCGAAGAGAGTATTTT. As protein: CASSPGPRREYF.

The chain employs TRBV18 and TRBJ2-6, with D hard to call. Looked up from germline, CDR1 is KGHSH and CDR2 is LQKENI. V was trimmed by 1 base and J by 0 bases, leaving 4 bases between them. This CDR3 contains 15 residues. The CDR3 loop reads CASSPRGSGANVLTF. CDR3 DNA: TGTGCCAGCTCACCACGAGGCTCTGGGGCCAACGTCCTGACTTTC.

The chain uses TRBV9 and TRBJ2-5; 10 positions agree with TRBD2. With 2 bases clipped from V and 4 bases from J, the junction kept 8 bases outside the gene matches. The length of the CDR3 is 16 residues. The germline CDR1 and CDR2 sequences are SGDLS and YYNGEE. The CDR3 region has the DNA TGTGCCAGCAGCGTTACAGCGGGAGGGCCGGGAGAGACCCAGTACTTC. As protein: CASSVTAGGPGETQYF. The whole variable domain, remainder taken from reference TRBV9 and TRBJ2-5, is DSGVTQTPKHLITATGQRVTLRCSPRSGDLSVYWYQQSLDQGLQFLIQYYNGEERAKGNILERFSAQQFPDLHSELNLSSLELGDSALYFCASSVTAGGPGETQYFGPGTRLLVL.

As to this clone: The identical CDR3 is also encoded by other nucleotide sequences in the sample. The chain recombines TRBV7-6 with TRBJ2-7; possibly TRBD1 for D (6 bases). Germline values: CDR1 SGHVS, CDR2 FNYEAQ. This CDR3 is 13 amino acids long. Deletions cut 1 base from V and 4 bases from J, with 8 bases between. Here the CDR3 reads CASSLGTAYEQYF. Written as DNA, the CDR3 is TGTGCCAGCAGCTTAGGGACAGCTTACGAGCAGTACTTC.